One sample yielded the 25 T cell receptor beta chains listed below, sequenced in a study of regulatory T cells in long-lasting Graves disease. As for time point: newly diagnosed GD, antithyroid drugs for less than 3 months. From PBMCs, RNA was extracted and then used to make the TCR library. According to the study, TCR beta libraries were built with iRepertoire HTBI primers and CDR3-region Arm-PCR. Via MiXCR, TCRdb re-called the multiplex PCR reads, giving one row per CDR3 protein. Here the sample spans around 500,000 distinct CDR3 sequences, 16% being singletons. These records were also assigned to another study, of T cells in Graves' hyperthyroidism and ophthalmopathy.

Source: peripheral blood mononuclear cells (PBMCs), taken at new diagnosis, from a patient treated with antithyroid drugs. Receptors originate from a woman aged 35 to 60 with Graves disease.

CDR3 residues: CASSLVRGARGNEKLFF. CDR3 sequence (DNA): TGTGCCAGCAGTTTAGTTCGGGGGGCACGGGGTAATGAAAAACTGTTTTTT. This sequence joins TRBV12-3 or TRBV12-4 and TRBJ1-4; perhaps TRBD1 as D (6 bases). This CDR3 has 17 residues. V was clipped by 1 base and J by 4 bases, with 16 bases between them.

This clonotype was found many times. The J gene is TRBJ2-7, the V gene TRBV12-3 or TRBV12-4, with D perhaps TRBD2 (6 bases). The CDR3 consists of 14 residues. Trimming took off 6 bases at V and 4 bases at J, with 16 bases between the two ends. This chain's CDR3 is CASSSGGVAYEQYF. The CDR3 nucleotides are TGTGCCAGCAGCTCAGGCGGGGTGGCGTACGAGCAGTACTTC.

The genes are TRBV19 and TRBJ1-1; D may be TRBD1 (6 bases). Germline assignment: CDR1 LNHDA and CDR2 SQIVND (reference sequence). Trimming cost V 7 bases and J 5 bases, with 17 bases left between them. The CDR3 totals 14 residues. CDR3 in DNA: TGTGCCAGTAAAAGGGAGGGGGTGAGGACTGAAGCTTTCTTT. Translating it yields CASKREGVRTEAFF.

This clonotype was recorded at least ten times. V and J are TRBV11-2 and TRBJ2-2; 9 nucleotides line up with TRBD1. The length of the CDR3 is 16 residues. CDR1 SGHAT and CDR2 FQNNGV come from the germline V gene. Germline trimming cut 4 bases from V and 6 bases from J; bases unmatched to any gene: 9. The CDR3 nucleotides read TGTGCCAGCAGCTCTTCGGGACAGGGAGATTCCGGGGAGCTGTTTTTT. Encoded protein: CASSSSGQGDSGELFF.

The rearrangement uses TRBV5-1 and TRBJ1-3; tentative D call: TRBD1 (6 bases). The V and J ends lost 5 bases and 0 bases respectively, with 12 bases between them. Germline assignment: CDR1 SGHRS and CDR2 YFSETQ. CDR3 size: 15 residues. Here the CDR3 DNA reads TGCGCCAGCAGTAAGACAGGTCGCTCTGGAAACACCATATATTTT. Protein: CASSKTGRSGNTIYF.

This clonotype was picked up many times. This sequence joins TRBV6-5 and TRBJ2-3; D is tentatively TRBD1 or TRBD2 (5 bases each). V was shortened by 0 bases and J by 2 bases, with 27 bases between the two germline ends. This CDR3 region has 21 residues. The V gene's germline CDR1 is MNHEY and CDR2 SVGAGI. The CDR3 DNA reads as TGTGCCAGCAGTTACTCCCGAAAGCCGTCTCTCGGGACGCGAATCACAGATACGCAGTATTTT. Translating it yields CASSYSRKPSLGTRITDTQYF.

Only a few counts were recorded for this clonotype. The chain carries TRBV2 and TRBJ2-2; no clear D. Trimming pared 8 bases from V and 1 base from J, leaving 14 bases between. Germline lookup yields CDR1 SNHLY and CDR2 FYNNEI. The CDR3 loop spans 15 amino acids. CDR3 in DNA: TGTGCCAGCCATCTAAGCCACCAGAACACCGGGGAGCTGTTTTTT. It yields the protein CASHLSHQNTGELFF.

Ten or more counts support this clonotype. The V call is TRBV6-2 or TRBV6-3, the J call TRBJ2-1; 14 nucleotides agree with TRBD2. Unmatched junction bases numbered 9, after V lost 1 base and J lost 7 bases. Germline V gene sequence: CDR1 MNHEY, CDR2 SVGEGT. This CDR3 is 18 amino acids long. CDR3 sequence reads: CASSYLGLAGALGNEQFF. The CDR3 region has the DNA TGTGCCAGCAGTTACTTGGGACTAGCGGGGGCTTTGGGTAATGAGCAGTTCTTC.

The sample holds one count of this clonotype. The V gene is TRBV9, the J gene TRBJ2-5; D is possibly TRBD2 (5 bases). The CDR3 is 17 amino acids. CDR1 is SGDLS and CDR2 is YYNGEE in the germline V gene. The V end lost 1 base, the J end lost 4 bases, and 20 bases lay between the germline ends. CDR3 protein: CASSVSPGKGYGETQYF. The CDR3 nucleotides read TGTGCCAGCAGCGTATCGCCGGGGAAGGGTTACGGAGAGACCCAGTACTTC.

This clonotype was seen ten or more times. The chain links TRBV12-3 or TRBV12-4 to TRBJ2-1; D is ambiguous. The CDR3 is 15 amino acids. Trimming took 2 bases from V and 2 from J, leaving 10 bases between them. The CDR3 DNA follows: TGTGCCAGCAGTTTAAGAGCTCTCCCCTACAATGAGCAGTTCTTC. This translates into CASSLRALPYNEQFF.

The table lists this clonotype with many counts. The rearrangement joins TRBV9 to TRBJ1-4; weak D call: TRBD1 (5 bases). The CDR3 is made up of 14 amino acids. Trimming took 2 bases from V and 2 from J, leaving 7 bases between them. CDR1 is SGDLS, CDR2 YYNGEE, per germline. CDR3 amino acids: CASSVTATNEKLFF. CDR3 DNA sequence: TGTGCCAGCAGCGTGACAGCGACTAATGAAAAACTGTTTTTT.

In its sample, this clonotype was seen a few times. The chain carries TRBV7-9 and TRBJ1-1; D not certain. Germline loops: CDR1 SEHNR, CDR2 FQNEAQ (reference sequence). Trimming left V 8 bases short and J 3 bases short, with 13 bases between. The length of the CDR3 is 13 residues. The DNA of the CDR3 is TGTGCCAGCTCGGTTGGGCGGGACACTGAAGCTTTCTTT. It encodes CASSVGRDTEAFF.

This clonotype was seen only a few times. The gene calls are TRBV7-9 and TRBJ2-1; 9 bases agree with TRBD2. CDR1 and CDR2 from the germline V gene are SEHNR and FQNEAQ (reference sequence). Trimming removed 5 bases from V and 4 bases from J; junction bases left unmatched: 9. This CDR3 has 16 residues. The CDR3 coding sequence is TGTGCCAGCAGCCGAGGGTCGACTAGCGGTTACAATGAGCAGTTCTTC. Its translation is CASSRGSTSGYNEQFF.

At least ten counts were recorded for this clonotype. The rearrangement uses TRBV7-3 and TRBJ2-1; D is tentatively TRBD1 or TRBD2 (6 bases each). This CDR3 is built from 15 residues. Trimming cost V 1 base and J 3 bases, with 10 bases left between them. The germline V gene has CDR1 SGHTA and CDR2 FQGTGA. In nucleotides, the CDR3 is TGTGCCAGCAGCTTAAACGGGGGCGGCTACAATGAGCAGTTCTTC. Amino acids: CASSLNGGGYNEQFF.

The CDR3 DNA sequence: TGCGCCAGCAGCCAAGTCAGCGGACAGGGAGGGAATCAGCCCCAGCATTTT. Protein sequence: CASSQVSGQGGNQPQHF. The chain combines TRBV4-1 with TRBJ1-5; TRBD1 matches at 8 bases. There are 17 residues in the CDR3. Trimming at V came to 1 base and at J to 4 bases, leaving 9 bases not matched to a gene. The germline V gene encodes CDR1 MGHRA and CDR2 YSYEKL.

This clonotype showed up many times. The chain couples TRBV3-1 to TRBJ2-1; the match to TRBD2 covers 7 bases. Germline V gene lookup returns CDR1 LGHDT and CDR2 YNNKEL (reference sequence). The CDR3 sequence is 15 residues long. Trimming removed 5 bases from V and 3 bases from J; junction bases left unmatched: 7. The CDR3 DNA sequence: TGTGCCAGCAGCGCCACGGGGGGAGGCTACAATGAGCAGTTCTTC. This encodes CASSATGGGYNEQFF.

This clonotype appeared many times. The J gene is TRBJ2-2, the V gene TRBV6-1; 15 bases map to TRBD2. CDR3 size: 13 residues. The junction had 7 bases not matched to a gene; V was cut back by 8 bases and J by 15 bases. The germline gives CDR1 MNHNS, CDR2 SASEGT. CDR3 residues: CASGGLAGGPVFF. The DNA of the CDR3 is TGTGCCAGCGGAGGACTAGCGGGGGGGCCGGTGTTTTTT.

This clonotype was seen many times. This chain connects TRBV7-8 to TRBJ1-4; D gene ambiguous. V dropped 7 bases and J dropped 3 bases, with 21 bases sitting between them. CDR3 length: 17 amino acids. CDR1 and CDR2 (germline): SGHVS, FQNEAQ. The CDR3 loop reads CASNARATPGANEKLFF. In DNA form, the CDR3 reads TGTGCCAGCAATGCCCGGGCCACCCCCGGGGCTAATGAAAAACTGTTTTTT. Variable domain in full (rest from reference TRBV7-8 and TRBJ1-4): GAGVSQSPRYKVAKRGQDVALRCDPISGHVSLFWYQQALGQGPEFLTYFQNEAQLDKSGLPSDRFFAERPEGSVSTLKIQRTQQEDSAVYLCASNARATPGANEKLFFGSGTQLSVL.

Ten or more counts support this clonotype. This sequence joins TRBV20-1 and TRBJ1-2, with D possibly being TRBD1 (5 bases). Germline V gene lookup returns CDR1 DFQATT and CDR2 SNEGSKA (reference sequence). CDR3 length: 14 amino acids. V was cut by 1 base and J by 5 bases, with 14 bases left in between. CDR3 amino acids: CSARVSGGKYGYTF. In DNA form, the CDR3 reads TGCAGTGCTAGAGTGTCGGGGGGGAAGTATGGCTACACCTTC.

This clonotype was seen a handful of times. This chain connects TRBV5-1 to TRBJ1-4; 7 nucleotides align to TRBD1. Trimming cost V 4 bases and J 8 bases; bases outside gene matches: 11. CDR3 size: 15 residues. In germline, CDR1 is SGHRS, CDR2 YFSETQ. CDR3 DNA: TGCGCCAGCAGCCAAGGGATAGGGACAGAAGAAAAACTGTTTTTT. Translation gives CASSQGIGTEEKLFF.

The rearrangement links TRBV28 to TRBJ2-1; 8 bases are a match to TRBD2. Germline V lookup: CDR1 MDHEN, CDR2 SYDVKM. J lost 8 bases, V lost 7 bases, and 13 bases had no gene match. This CDR3 is built from 15 residues. Written as DNA, the CDR3 is TGTGCCAGCACCCGGGGAACGGGGGGGCCCGATGAGCAGTTCTTC. This sequence encodes CASTRGTGGPDEQFF.

This clonotype occurred many times. The rearrangement uses TRBV20-1 and TRBJ2-5; a weak D match, TRBD1 (5 bases). This CDR3 region has 14 residues. The V gene lost 0 bases and the J gene lost 0 bases, with 8 bases spanning the gap. Germline V gene lookup returns CDR1 DFQATT and CDR2 SNEGSKA (reference sequence). The CDR3 is CSARDGADQETQYF. The CDR3 nucleotides read TGCAGTGCTAGAGATGGGGCAGACCAAGAGACCCAGTACTTC.

This clonotype was counted ten times or more. J is TRBJ1-1 and V is TRBV2; TRBD1 matches 10 bases. J gave up 6 bases and V 3 bases, and 7 bases lay outside the gene matches. CDR1 and CDR2 (germline): SNHLY, FYNNEI. The CDR3 extends over 15 amino acids. The chain's CDR3 is CASSDLDRGLSEAFF. In DNA, the CDR3 is TGTGCCAGCAGTGACCTAGACAGGGGGCTGTCTGAAGCTTTCTTT.

This clonotype was found a few times. CDR3 DNA: TGTGCCAGCAGCCCTGGAGACAGGGGGCGCGGGACTTCACCCCTCCACTTT. Translation: CASSPGDRGRGTSPLHF. The V and J genes are TRBV3-1 and TRBJ1-6; 10 bases align to TRBD1. This CDR3 is 17 amino acids long. With 4 bases clipped from V and 9 bases from J, the junction kept 12 bases outside the gene matches. Germline V CDR1 and CDR2: LGHDT, YNNKEL (reference sequence).

The chain uses TRBV7-6 and TRBJ2-3; tentative D call: TRBD1 (5 bases). The CDR3 spans 15 residues. Deletions cut 5 bases from V and 2 bases from J, with 14 bases between. The germline CDR1 and CDR2 sequences are SGHVS and FNYEAQ. CDR3 nucleotides: TGTGCCAGCAGCCCCGACAGCTTGCTCACAGATACGCAGTATTTT. Translated: CASSPDSLLTDTQYF. Filled out from reference TRBV7-6 and TRBJ2-3, the complete variable domain reads GAGVSQSPRYKVTKRGQDVALRCDPISGHVSLYWYRQALGQGPEFLTYFNYEAQQDKSGLPNDRFSAERPEGSISTLTIQRTEQRDSAMYRCASSPDSLLTDTQYFGPGTRLTVL.